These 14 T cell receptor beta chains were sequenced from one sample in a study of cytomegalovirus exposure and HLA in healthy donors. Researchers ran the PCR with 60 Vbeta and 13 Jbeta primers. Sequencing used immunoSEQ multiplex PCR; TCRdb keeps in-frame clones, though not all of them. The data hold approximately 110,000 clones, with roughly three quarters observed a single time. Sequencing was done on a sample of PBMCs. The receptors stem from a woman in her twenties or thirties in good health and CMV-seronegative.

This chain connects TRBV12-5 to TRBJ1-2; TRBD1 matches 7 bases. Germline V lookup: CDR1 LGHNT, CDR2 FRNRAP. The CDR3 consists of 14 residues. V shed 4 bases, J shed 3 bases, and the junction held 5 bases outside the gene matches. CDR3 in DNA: TGTGCTAGTGGTTCGACAGGGAGGTACTATGGCTACACCTTC. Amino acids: CASGSTGRYYGYTF.

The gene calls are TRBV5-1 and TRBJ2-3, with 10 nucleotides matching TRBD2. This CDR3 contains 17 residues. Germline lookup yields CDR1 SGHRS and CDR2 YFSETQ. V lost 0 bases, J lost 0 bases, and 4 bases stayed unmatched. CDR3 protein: CASSLGPSGSSTDTQYF. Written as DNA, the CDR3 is TGCGCCAGCAGCTTGGGCCCTAGCGGGAGTAGCACAGATACGCAGTATTTT.

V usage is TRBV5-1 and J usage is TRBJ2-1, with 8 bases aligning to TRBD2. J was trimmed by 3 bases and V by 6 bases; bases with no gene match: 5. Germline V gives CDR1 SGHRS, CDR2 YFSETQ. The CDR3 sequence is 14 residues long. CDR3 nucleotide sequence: TGCGCCAGCACGACTGGGACTAGCTACAATGAGCAGTTCTTC. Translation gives CASTTGTSYNEQFF.

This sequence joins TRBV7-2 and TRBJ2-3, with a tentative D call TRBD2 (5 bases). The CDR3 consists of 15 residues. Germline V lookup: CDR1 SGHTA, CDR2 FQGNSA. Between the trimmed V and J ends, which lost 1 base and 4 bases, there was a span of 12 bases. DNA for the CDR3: TGTGCCAGCAGCTTAGTTAGCGCCCTCGCAGATACGCAGTATTTT. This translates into CASSLVSALADTQYF.

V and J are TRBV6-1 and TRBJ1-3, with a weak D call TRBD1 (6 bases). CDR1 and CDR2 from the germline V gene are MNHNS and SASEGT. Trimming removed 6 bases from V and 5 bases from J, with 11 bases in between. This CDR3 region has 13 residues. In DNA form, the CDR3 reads TGTGCCAGCAGCGATGGGGACAGAAACACCATATATTTT. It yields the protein CASSDGDRNTIYF.

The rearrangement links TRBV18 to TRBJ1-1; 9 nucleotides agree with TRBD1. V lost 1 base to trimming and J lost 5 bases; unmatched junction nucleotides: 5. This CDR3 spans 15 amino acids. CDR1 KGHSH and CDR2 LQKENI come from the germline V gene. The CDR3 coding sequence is TGTGCCAGCTCACCACGGACAGGGGACTTGACTGAAGCTTTCTTT. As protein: CASSPRTGDLTEAFF.

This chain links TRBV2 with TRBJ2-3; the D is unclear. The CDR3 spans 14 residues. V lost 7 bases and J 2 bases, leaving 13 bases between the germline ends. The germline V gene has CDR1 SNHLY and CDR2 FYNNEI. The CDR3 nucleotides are TGTGCCAGCATGAACAGCCGCTCCACAGATACGCAGTATTTT. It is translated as CASMNSRSTDTQYF.

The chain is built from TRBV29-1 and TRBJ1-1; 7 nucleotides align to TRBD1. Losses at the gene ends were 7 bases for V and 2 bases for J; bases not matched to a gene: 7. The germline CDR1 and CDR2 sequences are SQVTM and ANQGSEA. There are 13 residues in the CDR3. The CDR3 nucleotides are TGCAGCGGTTTCCGGGACAGTAACACTGAAGCTTTCTTT. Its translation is CSGFRDSNTEAFF.

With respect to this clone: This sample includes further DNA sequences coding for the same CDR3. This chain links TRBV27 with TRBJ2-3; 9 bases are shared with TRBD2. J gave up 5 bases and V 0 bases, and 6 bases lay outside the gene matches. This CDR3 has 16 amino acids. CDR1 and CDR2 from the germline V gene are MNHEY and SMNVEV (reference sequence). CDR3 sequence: CASSLSTSGAIDTQYF. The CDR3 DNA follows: TGTGCCAGCAGTTTATCGACTAGCGGAGCCATAGATACGCAGTATTTT.

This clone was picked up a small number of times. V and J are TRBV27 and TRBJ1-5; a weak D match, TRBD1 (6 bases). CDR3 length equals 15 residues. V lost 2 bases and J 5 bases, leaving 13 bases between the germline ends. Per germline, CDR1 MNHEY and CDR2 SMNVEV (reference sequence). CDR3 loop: CASSLGGGEDQPQHF. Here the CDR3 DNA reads TGTGCCAGCAGTTTAGGAGGGGGGGAGGATCAGCCCCAGCATTTT.

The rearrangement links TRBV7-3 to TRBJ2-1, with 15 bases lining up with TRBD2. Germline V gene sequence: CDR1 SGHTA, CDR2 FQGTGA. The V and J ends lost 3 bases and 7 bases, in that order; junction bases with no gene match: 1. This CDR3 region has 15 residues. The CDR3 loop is CASSFGLAGGNEQFF. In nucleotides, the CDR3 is TGTGCCAGCAGCTTTGGACTAGCGGGAGGGAATGAGCAGTTCTTC.

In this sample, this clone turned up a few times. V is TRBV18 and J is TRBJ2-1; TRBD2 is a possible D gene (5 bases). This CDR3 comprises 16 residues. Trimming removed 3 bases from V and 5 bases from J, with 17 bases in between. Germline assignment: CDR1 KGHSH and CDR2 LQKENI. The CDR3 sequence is CASSPPREGRDNEQFF. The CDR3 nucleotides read TGTGCCAGCTCACCCCCAAGAGAGGGAAGGGACAATGAGCAGTTCTTC.

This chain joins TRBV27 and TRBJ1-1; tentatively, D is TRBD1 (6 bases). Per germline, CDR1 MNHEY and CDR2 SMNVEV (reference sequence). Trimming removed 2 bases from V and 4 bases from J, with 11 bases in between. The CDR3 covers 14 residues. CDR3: CASSLGGGPTEAFF. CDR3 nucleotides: TGTGCCAGCAGTTTAGGGGGGGGGCCCACTGAAGCTTTCTTT.

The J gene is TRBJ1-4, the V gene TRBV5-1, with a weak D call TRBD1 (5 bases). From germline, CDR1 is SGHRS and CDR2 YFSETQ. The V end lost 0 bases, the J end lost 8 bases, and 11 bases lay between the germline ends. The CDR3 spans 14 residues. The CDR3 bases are TGCGCCAGCAGCTTGGATCCCCGGGGGGAAAAACTGTTTTTT. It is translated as CASSLDPRGEKLFF.